These 7 T cell receptor beta chains were sequenced from one sample in a study of post-analysis software for immune sequencing data. Broader study findings: The study found TRBV5-6, TRBV5-1 and TRBV20-1 among 5 or 6 TRBV segments more frequent in patients than controls.

TCR beta cDNA libraries included unique molecular identifiers. A single record per CDR3 protein comes from TCRdb applying MiXCR to the PCR reads. The table includes roughly 580,000 distinct CDR3 sequences, around 44% detected once. These receptors have no known antigen. Sequencing was carried out using blood. These receptors were collected from a girl between 5 and 17 years old with multiple sclerosis.

Only one count was recorded for this clonotype. The chain joins TRBV20-1 to TRBJ2-1; D remains unclear. From germline, CDR1 is DFQATT and CDR2 SNEGSKA (reference sequence). Trimming stripped 4 bases from V and 8 bases from J, with 15 bases between. The CDR3 is 13 amino acids. The CDR3 DNA sequence: TGCAGTGCTACCCCCAGCATCGGCGATGAGCAGTTCTTC. Translation: CSATPSIGDEQFF.

The genes are TRBV10-3 and TRBJ2-5; 9 bases match TRBD1. The CDR3 totals 15 residues. Germline lookup yields CDR1 ENHRY and CDR2 SYGVKD. Unmatched junction bases numbered 7, after V lost 4 bases and J lost 4 bases. CDR3 DNA: TGTGCCATCAGTGGTAGGACAGGGGTGGCAGAGACCCAGTACTTC. Its translation is CAISGRTGVAETQYF.

The J gene is TRBJ2-1, the V gene TRBV4-2, with unresolved D. V was cut by 0 bases and J by 4 bases, with 10 bases left in between. Germline V CDR1 and CDR2: LGHNA, YNFKEQ. This CDR3 is 15 amino acids long. The CDR3 coding sequence is TGTGCCAGCAGCCAAGACCTGCCAGTATACAATGAGCAGTTCTTC. It encodes CASSQDLPVYNEQFF.

As DNA, the CDR3 is TGCAGTGCTCCTGGCGGGACAGGGTTCGGCTACACCTTC. Protein: CSAPGGTGFGYTF. This sequence joins TRBV20-1 and TRBJ1-2; TRBD1 matches 9 bases. The V and J ends lost 5 bases and 8 bases, in that order; junction bases with no gene match: 9. Germline assignment: CDR1 DFQATT and CDR2 SNEGSKA (reference sequence). The CDR3 is 13 amino acids.

This clonotype was detected only once. V gene TRBV7-8 combines with J gene TRBJ1-2, with no clear D. V lost 4 bases and J lost 6, with 15 bases in between. CDR1 is SGHVS and CDR2 is FQNEAQ in the germline V gene. CDR3 length: 14 residues. CDR3 nucleotides: TGTGCCAGCAGCTCGACCGGGCCCCGGGATGGCTACACCTTC. Translating it yields CASSSTGPRDGYTF.

This clonotype showed up just once. This chain connects TRBV6-1 to TRBJ1-2; D unclear. The CDR3 runs 12 residues. Germline V gene data show CDR1 as MNHNS and CDR2 as SASEGT. Trimming shortened V by 6 bases and J by 9 bases, and 14 bases separated the two germline ends. In DNA form, the CDR3 reads TGTGCCAGCAGCCCAGGTTACTCGCGCTACACCTTC. Encoded protein: CASSPGYSRYTF.

This clonotype came up a few times. V and J are TRBV7-9 and TRBJ1-1; no definite D call. The CDR3 is made up of 17 amino acids. Germline assignment: CDR1 SEHNR and CDR2 FQNEAQ (reference sequence). Trimming took 5 bases from V and 1 from J, leaving 20 bases between them. CDR3 bases: TGTGCCAGCAGCCCAAATATGGCAGAAACGCCGAACACTGAAGCTTTCTTT. Protein product: CASSPNMAETPNTEAFF.